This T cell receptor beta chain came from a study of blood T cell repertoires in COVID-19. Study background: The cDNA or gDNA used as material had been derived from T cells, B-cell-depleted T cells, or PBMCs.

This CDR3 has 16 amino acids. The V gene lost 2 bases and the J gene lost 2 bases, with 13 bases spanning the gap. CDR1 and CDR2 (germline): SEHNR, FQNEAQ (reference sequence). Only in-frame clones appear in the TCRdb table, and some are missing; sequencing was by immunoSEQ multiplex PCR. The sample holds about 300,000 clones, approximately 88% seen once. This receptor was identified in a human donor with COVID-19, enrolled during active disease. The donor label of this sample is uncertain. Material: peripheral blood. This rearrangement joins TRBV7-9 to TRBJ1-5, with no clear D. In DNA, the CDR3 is TGTGCCAGCAGCTTATCGGGGAAGCCGGGCAATCAGCCCCAGCATTTT. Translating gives CASSLSGKPGNQPQHF.